This TCR beta chain was found in a study of cytomegalovirus exposure and HLA in healthy donors. Overall study results and limits: A later analysis linked a missense DCLRE1C variant to TCR beta V- and J-gene trimming. Cytomegalovirus-associated status was assigned to roughly 160 TCR beta chains. Presence/absence analysis assumed near-uniform sequencing depth across donors.

As for the donors, each was a healthy bone marrow donor. Germline CDR1 and CDR2: SGHRS and YFSETQ. V shed 1 base and J shed 0 bases, with 7 bases lying between them. The CDR3 contains 14 residues. PCR amplification relied on 60 Vbeta primers (plus 13 Jbeta primers). The assay was immunoSEQ multiplex PCR, and TCRdb's table has in-frame clones only and misses some. The data contain about 180,000 clones, just under 80% of them singletons. This clone was seen a few times. No antigen is known for it. This receptor was identified in a man in his thirties or forties in good health and CMV-seronegative. V gene TRBV5-1 combines with J gene TRBJ1-1; the D is unclear. Material for sequencing was PBMCs. CDR3 DNA sequence: TGCGCCAGCAGCTTGCCGCTACTGAACACTGAAGCTTTCTTT. As protein: CASSLPLLNTEAFF.